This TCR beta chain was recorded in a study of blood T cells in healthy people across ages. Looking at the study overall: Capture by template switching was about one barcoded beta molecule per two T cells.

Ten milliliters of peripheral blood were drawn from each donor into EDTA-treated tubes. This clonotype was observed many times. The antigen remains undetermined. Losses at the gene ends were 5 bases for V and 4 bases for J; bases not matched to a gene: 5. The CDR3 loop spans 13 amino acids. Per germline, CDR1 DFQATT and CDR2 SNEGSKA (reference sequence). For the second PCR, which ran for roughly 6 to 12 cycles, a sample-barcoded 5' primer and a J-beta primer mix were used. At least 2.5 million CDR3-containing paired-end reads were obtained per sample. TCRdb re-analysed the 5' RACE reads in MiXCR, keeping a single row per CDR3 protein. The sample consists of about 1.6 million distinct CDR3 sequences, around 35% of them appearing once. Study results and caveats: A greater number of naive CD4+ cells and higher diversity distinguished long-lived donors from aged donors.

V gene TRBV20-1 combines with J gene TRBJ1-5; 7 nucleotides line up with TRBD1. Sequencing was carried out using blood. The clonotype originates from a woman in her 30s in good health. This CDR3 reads CSASTGWNQPQHF. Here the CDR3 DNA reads TGCAGTGCTTCGACAGGGTGGAATCAGCCCCAGCATTTT.